These T cell receptor beta chains were read from a single sample in a study of neurological immune-mediated disorders. TCRdb reanalysed the 5' RACE reads using MiXCR and keeps one entry per CDR3 protein. The table shows more than 75,000 distinct CDR3 sequences, with about 5% occurring only once. Sequenced sample: PBMCs. The source is a woman aged 30 to 39 with multiple sclerosis. The CDR3 runs from the conserved cysteine through the conserved F or W. The size of a clone is reported for some rows only, either as once, few or many, or as a class for expanded clones.

size,J,V,CDR3
many,TRBJ1-4,TRBV10-3,CAIGPRDNEKLFF
NA,TRBJ1-2,TRBV27,CASTTFVTVNYGYTF
NA,TRBJ2-3,TRBV5-1,CASSFRLPGGTDTQYF
few,TRBJ2-1,TRBV20-1,CSAPSLGSYNEQFF
many,TRBJ2-3,TRBV20-1,CSAISRRREFADTQYF
many,TRBJ1-6,TRBV5-1,CASSLEVLLNSPLHF
many,TRBJ2-3,TRBV7-2,CASSPGGLAGGLGTDTQYF
many,TRBJ2-3,TRBV28,CASRRADTQYF
NA,TRBJ2-3,TRBV6-5,CASSCPTIRQGGGTDTQYF
many,TRBJ2-3,TRBV11-2,CASSLGLASNTDTQYF
NA,TRBJ2-3,TRBV3-1,CASSQPAGQTDTQYF
many,TRBJ1-2,TRBV20-1,CSARRRGPNYGYTF
many,TRBJ2-3,TRBV20-1,CSASRQSTDTQYF
NA,TRBJ1-2,TRBV11-2,CASSLDPGYGYTF
many,TRBJ2-3,TRBV20-1,CSAPFQAGGGINTDTQYF
many,TRBJ2-1,TRBV15,CATSRGPNEQFF
many,TRBJ2-3,TRBV5-1,CASSLQRASTDTQYF
many,TRBJ1-6,TRBV7-9,CASSAWDSGDTAPLHF
many,TRBJ2-2,TRBV5-1,CASSVRGGANTGELFF
many,TRBJ2-2,TRBV5-1,CASSTWPGDTGELFF
NA,TRBJ1-2,TRBV6-6,CASSRRDRVQAAARNGYTF
NA,TRBJ1-1,TRBV5-1,CASSRDLGGSNTEAFF
NA,TRBJ2-1,TRBV12-3/TRBV12-4,CASSLIAGGPHNEQFF
many,TRBJ2-3,TRBV20-1,CSASTEITTGGRFGADTQYF
many,TRBJ2-2,TRBV10-3,CASRTSGTNTGELFF